These T cell receptor beta chains were read from a single sample in a study of cytomegalovirus exposure and HLA in healthy donors. Libraries were prepared by immunoSEQ multiplex PCR; TCRdb keeps only in-frame clonotypes and omits some of them. The table shows 110,000 to 150,000 clones, with roughly 10% occurring only once. Sequencing was performed on PBMCs. Every receptor here comes from a man aged 45-65 years in good health and CMV-seronegative. Both conserved end residues are part of each CDR3. Each record gives: V gene, J gene, CDR3 protein.

V gene: TRBV5-1; J gene: TRBJ1-1; CDR3 protein: CASSLSGGYTEAFF
V gene: TRBV6-5; J gene: TRBJ1-3; CDR3 protein: CASSSSGTRWNTIYF
V gene: TRBV19; J gene: TRBJ2-6; CDR3 protein: CASSSAGEPGANVLTF
V gene: TRBV6-1; J gene: TRBJ2-5; CDR3 protein: CASSELKGSGYQETQYF
V gene: TRBV7-8; J gene: TRBJ1-6; CDR3 protein: CASSLPPMAGSYNSPLHF
V gene: TRBV7-9; J gene: TRBJ2-5; CDR3 protein: CASILGGGQETQYF
V gene: TRBV6-5; J gene: TRBJ1-2; CDR3 protein: CASSYYPGGTYGYTF
V gene: TRBV11-2; J gene: TRBJ2-1; CDR3 protein: CASSLADEQFF
V gene: TRBV4-2; J gene: TRBJ2-2; CDR3 protein: CASSQGITGTGELFF
V gene: TRBV27; J gene: TRBJ2-4; CDR3 protein: CASSRTTQNIQYF
V gene: TRBV27; J gene: TRBJ2-1; CDR3 protein: CASSPNSARAVQFF
V gene: TRBV30; J gene: TRBJ2-5; CDR3 protein: CAWRDGVRAKGETQYF
V gene: TRBV11-1; J gene: TRBJ2-3; CDR3 protein: CASRSGSGATDTQYF
V gene: TRBV5-1; J gene: TRBJ2-7; CDR3 protein: CASSLLGQDSYEQYF
V gene: TRBV7-3; J gene: TRBJ2-1; CDR3 protein: CASRPEGGLAGGPRVEQFF
V gene: TRBV5-8; J gene: TRBJ1-1; CDR3 protein: CASSLALSDTEAFF
V gene: TRBV27; J gene: TRBJ2-3; CDR3 protein: CASSTPGLAGGSTDTQYF
V gene: TRBV6-5; J gene: TRBJ2-6; CDR3 protein: CASSYGTAGANVLTF
V gene: TRBV11-3; J gene: TRBJ1-3; CDR3 protein: CASSPGTAGNTIYF
V gene: TRBV13; J gene: TRBJ2-5; CDR3 protein: CASSLRLAGLETQYF